This T cell receptor (beta chain) was identified during a study of radiotherapy plus CTLA-4 blockade in lung cancer. Study-level background: Objective responses were documented in around 18% of patients, with disease control in 25% to 35%. Study-level points and caveats: There was expansion of tumor-derived TCR clones in blood after radiotherapy plus ipilimumab.

Receiving focal radiation plus CTLA-4 blockade with ipilimumab were patients who had chemo-refractory metastatic non-small-cell lung cancer. Concerning this clone: What it binds is unknown.

Per germline, CDR1 PRHDT and CDR2 FYEKMQ (reference sequence). Trimming removed 6 bases from V and 7 bases from J, with 16 bases in between. The CDR3 is 14 amino acids. Assay: immunoSEQ multiplex PCR; the TCRdb copy retains only in-frame clones and omits some. The table has about 120,000 clones, nearly 80% seen once. The clonotype comes from a human donor with non-small cell lung cancer who had a partial response to radiotherapy plus ipilimumab. The chain is built from TRBV13 and TRBJ2-1; D may be TRBD2 (6 bases). The sequencing here drew on peripheral blood, taken from a patient treated with radiotherapy plus ipilimumab. Here the CDR3 DNA reads TGTGCCAGCAGTCAAGGTCGGGCGGGAAATGAGCAGTTCTTC. Translation gives CASSQGRAGNEQFF.